Following are 14 T cell receptor beta chains from one sample sequenced in a study of radiation and T cells in renal cell carcinoma. Measured with immunoSEQ multiplex PCR; TCRdb has only the in-frame clones, and not every one. The sample holds about 140,000 clones, less than 85% seen once. Time point noted: baseline pretreatment blood. Treatment noted: 15 Gy SBRT to primary tumor, nephrectomy 4 weeks later. The sample here was blood, taken from a patient whose treatment included radiotherapy and nephrectomy. The receptors derive from a woman in her 50s with renal cell carcinoma.

This clone was recorded only once. This CDR3 reads CSVGHGLSTDTQYF. CDR3 sequence (DNA): TGCAGCGTGGGACATGGACTGAGCACAGATACGCAGTATTTT. The V and J genes are TRBV29-1 and TRBJ2-3; possible D gene TRBD1, 6 bases. With 6 bases removed from V and 0 bases from J, the gap between germline ends came to 13 bases. This CDR3 has 14 amino acids. In germline, CDR1 is SQVTM, CDR2 ANQGSEA.

V usage is TRBV18 and J usage is TRBJ2-7; D possibly corresponds to TRBD2 (5 bases). The CDR3 totals 15 residues. The V gene's germline CDR1 is KGHSH and CDR2 LQKENI. Trimming cost V 1 base and J 0 bases, with 10 bases left between them. CDR3 nucleotides: TGTGCCAGCTCACCACGGACTGAGAGCTCCTACGAGCAGTACTTC. It specifies CASSPRTESSYEQYF.

This sequence joins TRBV5-1 and TRBJ1-4, with D maybe TRBD1 (6 bases). The V gene lost 1 base and the J gene lost 3 bases, with 16 bases spanning the gap. The CDR3 extends over 17 amino acids. Germline V gene lookup returns CDR1 SGHRS and CDR2 YFSETQ. Here the CDR3 reads CASSLNPSGAANEKLFF. CDR3 nucleotides: TGCGCCAGCAGCTTGAACCCGTCAGGGGCGGCTAATGAAAAACTGTTTTTT.

This chain links TRBV4-3 with TRBJ1-4, with unresolved D. This CDR3 is 15 amino acids long. Germline lookup yields CDR1 LGHNA and CDR2 YSLEER. V lost 1 base to trimming and J lost 0 bases, with 6 bases between them. CDR3 sequence reads: CASSQAPATNEKLFF. The CDR3 nucleotides read TGCGCCAGCAGCCAAGCACCGGCAACTAATGAAAAACTGTTTTTT.

The chain couples TRBV5-4 to TRBJ1-1; a weak D match, TRBD1 (6 bases). The germline V gene has CDR1 SGHNT and CDR2 YYREEE (reference sequence). The CDR3 is 14 amino acids. Trimming removed 4 bases at V and 2 bases at J, with 12 bases between. CDR3 region: CASSRRTVNTEAFF. Written as DNA, the CDR3 is TGTGCCAGCAGCCGTAGGACAGTCAACACTGAAGCTTTCTTT.

This chain uses TRBV7-2 with TRBJ1-4, with D unclear. Germline V CDR1 and CDR2: SGHTA, FQGNSA. Trimming shortened V by 1 base and J by 8 bases, and 11 bases separated the two germline ends. The CDR3 runs 14 residues. This CDR3 is CASSLEVVREKLFF. CDR3 DNA sequence: TGTGCCAGCAGCTTAGAAGTGGTACGCGAAAAACTGTTTTTT.

V usage is TRBV5-1 and J usage is TRBJ2-5, with D perhaps TRBD1 (5 bases). The CDR3 runs to 13 residues. Trimming removed 0 bases from V and 2 bases from J, with 5 bases in between. From germline, CDR1 is SGHRS and CDR2 YFSETQ. Here the CDR3 DNA reads TGCGCCAGCAGCTTGGGACAGCAAGAGACCCAGTACTTC. This sequence encodes CASSLGQQETQYF.

This chain links TRBV19 with TRBJ2-7; the match to TRBD1 covers 7 bases. V lost 3 bases to trimming and J lost 5 bases; unmatched junction nucleotides: 7. The CDR3 extends over 14 amino acids. CDR1 and CDR2 (germline): LNHDA, SQIVND (reference sequence). This chain's CDR3 is CASSMSGTANEQYF. DNA for the CDR3: TGTGCCAGTAGTATGTCCGGGACAGCCAACGAGCAGTACTTC. The variable domain in full, with the rest retrieved from reference TRBV19 and TRBJ2-7, is DGGITQSPKYLFRKEGQNVTLSCEQNLNHDAMYWYRQDPGQGLRLIYYSQIVNDFQKGDIAEGYSVSREKKESFPLTVTSAQKNPTAFYLCASSMSGTANEQYFGPGTRLTVT.

The gene calls are TRBV19 and TRBJ1-4; unclear D gene. The CDR3 is made up of 12 amino acids. Germline V CDR1 and CDR2: LNHDA, SQIVND (reference sequence). V lost 4 bases and J 4 bases, leaving 4 bases between the germline ends. The CDR3 region is CASSNDNEKLFF. The CDR3 nucleotides are TGTGCCAGTAGTAACGATAATGAAAAACTGTTTTTT.

This sequence joins TRBV7-2 and TRBJ2-5, with 7 bases fitting TRBD2. This CDR3 spans 15 amino acids. Germline V gene data show CDR1 as SGHTA and CDR2 as FQGNSA. V was pared by 1 base and J by 3 bases, with 5 bases of the junction left unmatched. The CDR3 is CASSLERGSEETQYF. In nucleotides, the CDR3 is TGTGCCAGCAGCTTAGAGCGGGGATCGGAAGAGACCCAGTACTTC.

The chain employs TRBV7-2 and TRBJ2-2; D may be TRBD1 (7 bases). Between the trimmed V and J ends, which lost 1 base and 7 bases, there was a span of 16 bases. The length of the CDR3 is 16 residues. CDR1 is SGHTA, CDR2 FQGNSA, per germline. Here the CDR3 DNA reads TGTGCCAGCAGCTTAGATTCAGGGGGGAACCACGGGGAGCTGTTTTTT. This encodes CASSLDSGGNHGELFF.

This chain connects TRBV5-6 to TRBJ2-5; TRBD2 matches 9 bases. The CDR3 runs to 14 residues. Looked up from germline, CDR1 is SGHDT and CDR2 is YYEEEE. J was trimmed by 3 bases and V by 5 bases; bases with no gene match: 5. In DNA, the CDR3 is TGTGCCAGCAGTTCCGGCGGGGGGGAAGAGACCCAGTACTTC. The encoded protein is CASSSGGGEETQYF.

The chain uses TRBV7-3 and TRBJ1-1, with D possibly TRBD1 on 6 matching bases. This CDR3 has 13 amino acids. Germline loops: CDR1 SGHTA, CDR2 FQGTGA. V was pared by 4 bases and J by 1 base, with 7 bases between. The CDR3 here is CASSSTGNTEAFF. The DNA for the CDR3 is TGTGCCAGCAGCTCGACAGGGAACACTGAAGCTTTCTTT. The full variable domain, in which reference TRBV7-3 and TRBJ1-1 provide the parts outside the CDR3, is GAGVSQTPSNKVTEKGKYVELRCDPISGHTALYWYRQSLGQGPEFLIYFQGTGAADDSGLPNDRFFAVRPEGSVSTLKIQRTERGDSAVYLCASSSTGNTEAFFGQGTRLTVV.

This clone appeared a few times. This chain links TRBV7-2 with TRBJ2-7; 7 bases map to TRBD1. CDR3 length: 14 amino acids. The germline CDR1 and CDR2 sequences are SGHTA and FQGNSA. With V trimmed by 4 bases and J by 4 bases, 7 bases remained unmatched. The CDR3 protein is CASSSPGTAYEQYF. CDR3 nucleotide sequence: TGTGCCAGCAGCTCGCCAGGGACAGCTTACGAGCAGTACTTC.